This TCR beta chain was found in a study of shared clonotypes between healthy human individuals. At a deep level, the assay was run. The data were produced by immunoSEQ multiplex PCR, yet TCRdb's version contains in-frame clones alone and is incomplete. This table has approximately 470,000 clones, around 80% appearing once. Donors were Caucasian adults residing in Nashville, Tennessee, USA. V dropped 5 bases and J dropped 3 bases, with 20 bases sitting between them. The germline CDR1 and CDR2 sequences are MGHRA and YSYEKL. CDR3 size: 16 residues. This clone was detected only once. The chain has TRBV4-1 and TRBJ2-7; TRBD1 is a possible D gene (8 bases). Material: PBMCs. The sequence derives from a woman in her 40s in good health. Some clones in this sample may be carry-over from other donors' samples. The CDR3 here is CASSSPGGQAIYEQYF. The CDR3 DNA reads as TGCGCCAGCAGCTCTCCGGGGGGACAGGCAATCTACGAGCAGTACTTC.